A selection of T cell receptor beta chains follows, all from one sample in a study of intratumoral heterogeneity in liver cancer. Assay used: immunoSEQ multiplex PCR; TCRdb lists only in-frame clones, some missing. The table records some 20,000 clones, over 60% of them present only once. The sample in question was tumor-adjacent normal tissue, obtained before any cancer treatment. These receptor sequences come from a woman aged 70-85 years with hepatocellular carcinoma. Each CDR3 is given without its conserved first and last residue.

length: 13
V: TRBV4-2
J: TRBJ2-7
CDR3: ASSQYRDISYEQY

length: 12
V: TRBV6-5
J: TRBJ1-2
CDR3: ASRFPGTVYGYT

length: 13
V: TRBV7-8
J: TRBJ2-7
CDR3: ASSLAHRHPYEQY

length: 8
V: TRBV20-1
J: TRBJ2-1
CDR3: SARYNEQF

length: 16
V: TRBV19
J: TRBJ2-2
CDR3: ASSISWRAGGLTGELF

length: 12
V: TRBV19
J: TRBJ2-7
CDR3: ATTHPQWGDEQY

length: 15
V: TRBV5-1
J: TRBJ1-5
CDR3: ASSPVPTGGGGQPQH

length: 14
V: TRBV2
J: TRBJ2-7
CDR3: ASSEVGLAGRNEQY

length: 10
V: TRBV28
J: TRBJ2-7
CDR3: ASSIGVYEQY

length: 9
V: TRBV20-1
J: TRBJ2-3
CDR3: SANRGDTQY

length: 15
V: TRBV19
J: TRBJ2-6
CDR3: ASTRGAGHSGANVLT

length: 11
V: TRBV6-5
J: TRBJ1-2
CDR3: ASSLQGNGGYT

length: 12
V: TRBV5-1
J: TRBJ2-5
CDR3: ASSASGLQETQY

length: 12
V: TRBV15
J: TRBJ2-6
CDR3: ATSTSSGANVLT

length: 9
V: TRBV7-4
J: TRBJ2-1
CDR3: ASSLEDFQF

length: 12
V: TRBV29-1
J: TRBJ2-7
CDR3: SVVQIAGGWEQY

length: 13
V: TRBV28
J: TRBJ1-2
CDR3: ASSTGDRANYGYT

length: 13
V: TRBV4-1
J: TRBJ2-7
CDR3: ASSQVWDGPYEQY

length: 13
V: TRBV5-4
J: TRBJ2-3
CDR3: ASSLSGSPADTQY

length: 12
V: TRBV5-1
J: TRBJ2-3
CDR3: ASSLAPGADTQY

length: 15
V: TRBV7-2
J: TRBJ1-5
CDR3: ASSSHSRTGYDQPQH

length: 11
V: TRBV30
J: TRBJ1-1
CDR3: AWSSGQGTEAF

length: 15
V: TRBV29-1
J: TRBJ2-6
CDR3: SVEDQEVYSGANVLT

length: 12
V: TRBV2
J: TRBJ2-7
CDR3: ASHVAGQGYEQY

length: 13
V: TRBV5-6
J: TRBJ2-2
CDR3: ASSPDSTVTGELF

length: 13
V: TRBV27
J: TRBJ2-2
CDR3: ASSPGTTNTGELF

length: 11
V: TRBV24-1
J: TRBJ2-7
CDR3: ATSGDRGLEQY

length: 12
V: TRBV27
J: TRBJ2-7
CDR3: ASSFSGTNYEQY

length: 13
V: TRBV7-9
J: TRBJ2-2
CDR3: ASSVGLGATGELF

length: 13
V: TRBV15
J: TRBJ2-2
CDR3: ATSKESLDAGELF

length: 12
V: TRBV5-1
J: TRBJ1-1
CDR3: ASSLRQGYTEAF

length: 12
V: TRBV6-5
J: TRBJ2-7
CDR3: ASSSELFSYEQY

length: 14
V: TRBV5-1
J: TRBJ2-3
CDR3: ASSIRLAGRIDTQY

length: 11
V: TRBV7-3
J: TRBJ2-3
CDR3: ASSLTWADTQY

length: 11
V: TRBV5-4
J: TRBJ2-7
CDR3: ASSLVREGEQY

length: 13
V: TRBV7-9
J: TRBJ1-2
CDR3: ASSFLGTGSMGYT

length: 10
V: TRBV6-5
J: TRBJ1-4
CDR3: ASRDSLEKLF

length: 13
V: TRBV6-5
J: TRBJ1-3
CDR3: ASREPGLTGNTIY

length: 13
V: TRBV6-5
J: TRBJ2-4
CDR3: ASSYQDRAKNIQY

length: 15
V: TRBV7-3
J: TRBJ2-2
CDR3: ASSLDVQGATTGELF

length: 12
V: TRBV19
J: TRBJ2-2
CDR3: ASSIRETVGELF

length: 14
V: TRBV6-5
J: TRBJ2-7
CDR3: ASSYGMKSLSYEQY

length: 12
V: TRBV7-8
J: TRBJ2-3
CDR3: ASSPEDRGYTQY

length: 11
V: TRBV19
J: TRBJ2-2
CDR3: ASSIGAGGELF

length: 14
V: TRBV7-3
J: TRBJ2-3
CDR3: ASSLNPGLDVDTQY

length: 11
V: TRBV28
J: TRBJ1-1
CDR3: ASSAYRFSEAF

length: 14
V: TRBV7-6
J: TRBJ2-7
CDR3: ASSVKTSGLSYEQY

length: 13
V: TRBV24-1
J: TRBJ2-4
CDR3: ATSDGTWGKNIQY

length: 14
V: TRBV5-6
J: TRBJ2-1
CDR3: ASSLRLAGPYNEQF

length: 12
V: TRBV29-1
J: TRBJ2-1
CDR3: SVDPSGSGNEQF

length: 13
V: TRBV7-2
J: TRBJ2-7
CDR3: ASSHTSGATYEQY

length: 11
V: TRBV9
J: TRBJ2-1
CDR3: ASSVATYNEQF

length: 15
V: TRBV25-1
J: TRBJ2-7
CDR3: ASSEAQQGAPLYEQY

length: 13
V: TRBV4-1
J: TRBJ1-2
CDR3: ASSQELQLNYGYT

length: 12
V: TRBV29-1
J: TRBJ2-1
CDR3: SVDTSGMYNEQF

length: 10
V: TRBV28
J: TRBJ2-7
CDR3: ASRRQTYEQY

length: 13
V: TRBV15
J: TRBJ2-7
CDR3: ATSVGTGGTYEQY

length: 9
V: TRBV19
J: TRBJ1-1
CDR3: ASSIYTKAF

length: 13
V: TRBV5-1
J: TRBJ2-3
CDR3: ASSLSGRYTDTQY

length: 13
V: TRBV3-1/TRBV3-2
J: TRBJ2-2
CDR3: ASSQDGGAAGELF